This TCR beta chain was recorded in a study of cytomegalovirus exposure and HLA in healthy donors. Study-wide results and caveats: Most TCR sequences were rare, but some public TCRs occurred in many donors. Donor immune exposure was known only as CMV serostatus. Researchers catalogued about 150 TCR beta chains as cytomegalovirus-associated.

PCR involved 60 Vbeta and 13 Jbeta primers. The repertoire was sequenced with immunoSEQ multiplex PCR; TCRdb's copy has only in-frame clones and lacks some. The table includes about 140,000 clones, roughly 77% detected once. CDR3 length equals 15 residues. Germline-derived CDR1 and CDR2 are SGHRS and YFSETQ. V was cut by 0 bases and J by 0 bases, with 4 bases left in between. This clone was seen only once. Its antigen is as yet unknown. The sequenced sample consisted of PBMCs. The sequence was collected from a middle-aged man in good health and CMV-seronegative. This chain connects TRBV5-1 to TRBJ1-6; no clear D. The CDR3 reads CASSLGASYNSPLHF. DNA of the CDR3: TGCGCCAGCAGCTTGGGGGCCTCCTATAATTCACCCCTCCACTTT.